What follows describes a single TCR beta chain. Its target antigen remains unknown. Within one base of it there is no much larger clone, and no base qualities were kept. CDR1 and CDR2 are drawn from the germline V gene: SGHAT, FQNNGV. V loses 5 bases at its end and J loses 3 bases; junction bases beyond the gene matches: 10. The CDR3 numbers 16 residues from cysteine through phenylalanine. The retained sequence is limited to the CDR3, 48 bases, with the frame set at the first base. This entry is derived from a study of cytomegalovirus exposure and HLA in healthy donors (dated by TCRdb to the late 2010s). With regard to the full study: An earlier analysis of several hundred of the donors reported 276 Gb of sequence data and around 120 million unique TCR beta sequences obtained from roughly 170 million T cells. About 280 gigabases of sequencing data and around 90 million unique TCR sequences made up an early release that covered several hundred HLA-typed donors. The genetic ancestry cluster associated with self-reported Caucasian donors included 65% to 90% of the approximately 430 genotyped donors. The aim of the study was to test whether cataloging public T cell receptors could identify signatures of past pathogen exposure. The study profiled the T cell repertoires of hundreds of subjects by immunosequencing and related them to cytomegalovirus serostatus. Along with the roughly 610-subject first cohort, a separate validation cohort of over a hundred different subjects was used. High-throughput TCR immunosequencing, statistical association of individual TCRs with disease status, and machine learning were combined to predict cytomegalovirus infection status. To study patterns of TCR occurrence, a later analysis re-analyzed previously published TCR beta repertoires from 700 or so donors and added high-resolution HLA genotyping. The later analysis used no new phenotypic data to find candidate immune exposures, relying instead on TCR beta sequences and their occurrence across donors. In an earlier analysis of more than 550 of the donors, high-throughput TCR beta sequencing was used to judge whether each TCR beta V gene segment behaved as functional or pseudogenic. Donor age, sex, ethnicity and CMV serostatus were compiled together with the repertoire data. Genome-wide SNP genotypes for about 55% of the 666 donors were used in a later genetic analysis, which treated that subset as a discovery cohort. All discovery cohort repertoires had been generated on a single sequencing platform. Both class I and class II loci were covered by HLA typing, at four-digit resolution. Typing coverage varied by locus: roughly 620-640 donors for A, B, C, DRB1 and DQB1; more than 500 for DQA1; more than 600 for DPA1; approximately 490 for DPB1. Four or five DR-DQ haplotypes were treated as single units for association and clustering because of strong linkage in the cohort. Among almost 400 genotyped donors of the cohort, an average of 235,054 unique TCR beta nucleotide sequences were sequenced per donor, roughly 18% of them non-productive.

To prepare the library, the immunoSEQ multiplex PCR assay was applied. A mixture of 60 forward primers for TCR Vbeta segments and 13 reverse primers for TCR Jbeta segments was used in the multiplex PCR. The CDR3 region of rearranged TCR beta genes was amplified from genomic DNA by a multiplex PCR assay. The Illumina HiSeq System was used to sequence the amplified TCR beta libraries as 87-base-pair reads. On the study's bioinformatics: A later analysis tallied roughly 76 million unique TCR beta chains across the roughly 610 repertoires, and about 12 million of those chains were shared by two or more donors. A nearest-neighbor algorithm error-corrected the raw reads and collapsed the reads into unique sequences, merging closely related sequences to remove PCR and sequencing errors. Alignment of CDR3 sequences to IMGT reference sequences was used to assign V, D and J gene segments. For a sequence to be retained, at least a six-nucleotide match to both a V gene segment and a J gene segment was required. Rearrangements were classified as productive when the CDR3 lacked stop codons and remained in frame with V and J, and all other rearrangements were classified as non-productive. CDR3 was defined according to IMGT convention as the region running from the second conserved V-encoded cysteine to the conserved J-encoded phenylalanine. Sequences without an unambiguous match to a single V gene segment were excluded from the earlier analysis of 587 of the donors. In an earlier analysis of some 590 of the donors, V segments were called functional above 56.7% productive rearrangements and were called segregating when the between-donor standard deviation exceeded 5%. A statistical classification framework was built for diagnosing cytomegalovirus status from the catalog of TCR beta chain sequences. V and J gene assignment, in a later analysis, came from comparing TCR nucleotide sequences with IMGT/GENE-DB human TR gene sequences. In a later analysis, CDR3 sequences and most-parsimonious VDJ recombination scenarios were assigned using the TCRdist pipeline. In a later analysis, every TCR beta chain was defined by the combination of its CDR3 amino acid sequence and its V-gene family, and reads without a unique V-gene family were dropped. To address suspected cross-contamination and a sequencing artifact, a later analysis removed under 600 highly shared, low-generation-probability nucleotide sequences. In a later analysis, a clonal expansion index for each public chain was calculated from normalized within-repertoire ranks of inferred template counts. In a later analysis, generation probabilities were computed with a VDJ recombination model fitted to out-of-frame rearrangements, and the resulting probabilities were checked against IGoR. A later analysis scored TCR-TCR, TCR-HLA and TCR-CMV co-occurrence with hypergeometric tests, applying a repertoire-size bias correction to TCR pairs. To estimate false discovery rates, a later analysis permuted the HLA or CMV assignments 20 times. In a later analysis, co-occurring TCRs were grouped using DBSCAN, with TCRdist sequence similarity added in when clustering inside HLA-allele-positive subsets. Co-occurrence clustering excluded repertoires with fewer than 30,000 or more than 120,000 public chains, plus five with anomalous nucleotide sharing. TCRdb re-hosts the immuneACCESS table, in-frame sequences only. Its copies lack some clones; in the studies checked, an unresolved V gene accounts for under half of them, and the cause for the rest is not known. That table is the source of V, J and clone size, and D and trimming were worked out from the DNA. Across this sample there are about 150,000 clones, with approximately 80% seen only once. More than 6.5% of the sample lies in the top ten.

The cohort consisted of hundreds of healthy bone marrow donors. Cohort members were all nominally healthy when sampled, although unrecorded immune exposures were likely present. The donor was CMV seropositive and was included in the group of approximately 310 seropositive cohort members. A peripheral blood sample was collected from each donor, and TCR beta sequencing was performed on peripheral blood mononuclear cells. Genomic DNA was extracted from the blood cell samples with the Qiagen DNeasy Blood Extraction Kit. Findings and caveats that apply to the study as a whole: Broadly in line with IMGT annotations, most TCR beta V segments showed up in productive rearrangements about 90% or about 30% of the time in an earlier analysis of about 500 of the donors. Because HLA typing was missing for some donors at each locus, association tests included only the typed subset. For the cohort, immune exposure information was limited to CMV serostatus. Linkage disequilibrium might explain the correlated functional status among segregating V segments, but an unknown experimental factor could not be excluded. Only TCR beta chains were sequenced in this cohort, and the absence of alpha or paired-chain data limited detectable features. According to a later analysis, most CMV-associated TCR beta chains appeared to be HLA-restricted, and the HLA associations seemed to be driven largely by CMV exposure. The study listed 150 to 200 TCR beta chains as associated with cytomegalovirus. A cluster of highly shared sequence variants was judged likely to be a technical artifact of the sequencing pipeline. Three of the identified cytomegalovirus-associated TCR beta chains were confirmed in vitro to be specific for cytomegalovirus antigens. Roughly uniform sequencing depth across donors was assumed in presence/absence analyses, although this assumption may not hold. The 87-base-pair reads could not distinguish some IMGT-functional V segments, including TRBV6-2 and TRBV6-3, so those segments were excluded. When HLA alleles, especially DR and DQ, strongly co-occurred, TCR associations were difficult to assign to individual alleles. While some public TCRs were present in many individuals, most TCR sequences turned up only very rarely across donors. A later analysis found that HLA-associated TCR beta chains were more clonally expanded and had lower generation probabilities than equally common non-associated chains. According to the authors, the approach could potentially be generalized to other disease states and immunological phenotypes. V-gene and J-gene trimming of TCR beta chains was associated with a missense DCLRE1C variant in a later genetic analysis, and the association was replicated in an independent cohort. In a later analysis, the rate of TCR association differed among HLA loci, with DRB1 alleles having the most associated TCRs and HLA-C alleles having the fewest. In a later analysis, several top co-occurrence clusters were reported to appear linked to parvovirus B19, influenza, CMV and Epstein-Barr virus. A further reported finding was that TCR beta sequences accurately predicted the HLA-A and HLA-B alleles for most subjects in the first cohort. In a later genetic analysis, fewer N-insertions in productive TCRs were reported among donors in an Asian-associated ancestry cluster than the roughly 670-donor mean. About 17 rarely observed V segments, including chromosome 9 orphons, were excluded from the earlier analysis of a few hundred of the donors because counts were too low. The classifier was reported to diagnose cytomegalovirus status with high specificity and sensitivity in both the original cohort and the validation cohort. At a false discovery rate of 0.05, a later analysis linked fewer than 20,000 TCR beta sequences to specific HLA alleles.

The chain is encoded by TRBV11-2 joined to TRBJ2-1; 7 of the junction bases match TRBD2. Sequencing input: PBMCs. This clonotype originated in a woman aged 45-65 years in good health and CMV-seropositive. The CDR3 here reads CASSNLGGGDYNEQFF. The DNA is as follows: TGTGCCAGCAGCAACCTAGGCGGGGGTGACTACAATGAGCAGTTCTTC. The full variable domain, completed from the reference TRBV11-2 and TRBJ2-1 proteins outside the CDR3, reads EAGVAQSPRYKIIEKRQSVAFWCNPISGHATLYWYQQILGQGPKLLIQFQNNGVVDDSQLPKDRFSAERLKGVDSTLKIQPAKLEDSAVYLCASSNLGGGDYNEQFFGPGTRLTVL.